This TCR beta chain was retrieved from a study of T-cell reconstitution after alpha-beta-depleted transplantation in children. V lost 0 bases, J lost 2 bases, and 0 bases stayed unmatched. CDR3 length: 15 residues. This clonotype was recorded at least ten times. The antigen remains undetermined. TCRbeta library construction was performed incorporating unique molecular identifiers. One entry per CDR3 protein results from TCRdb running MiXCR on the PCR reads. The sample carries about 640,000 distinct CDR3 sequences, roughly 13% recorded once. Study observations and caveats: The study reportedly traced alpha-beta T cells about two months after transplant to several hundred expanded graft clones.

This chain connects TRBV12-3 or TRBV12-4 to TRBJ2-7, with 11 bases lining up with TRBD2. This TCR was recovered from a male patient younger than 18 who had a stem cell transplant for acute myeloid leukemia, so the T cells may come from the graft donor. The sequences come from PBMCs, mostly from graft donor cells, collected 360 days after TCRalphabeta/CD19-depleted stem cell transplant. The CDR3 region is CASSLALAGAYEQYF. CDR3 bases: TGTGCCAGCAGTTTAGCACTAGCGGGAGCCTACGAGCAGTACTTC.